This passage covers 28 T cell receptor beta chains from one sample sequenced in a study of blood T cell repertoires in COVID-19. Clones were read by immunoSEQ multiplex PCR, and TCRdb kept only the in-frame ones, dropping some. This table holds 220,000 or so clones, about four fifths found once. Material: PBMCs or T cells enriched from blood (not recorded which). All receptors derive from a woman in her 40s who had recovered from COVID-19.

V gene TRBV2 combines with J gene TRBJ1-6, with D possibly TRBD1 on 6 matching bases. Germline CDR1 is SNHLY and CDR2 is FYNNEI. The CDR3 is 14 residues long. With 6 bases removed from V and 10 bases from J, the gap between germline ends came to 16 bases. The CDR3 here is CASSARGMASPLHF. The CDR3 coding sequence is TGTGCCAGCAGCGCCAGGGGTATGGCCTCACCCCTCCACTTT.

The chain has TRBV6-5 and TRBJ1-6; no clear D gene. The germline gives CDR1 MNHEY, CDR2 SVGAGI. The CDR3 is made up of 14 amino acids. V was trimmed by 6 bases and J by 8 bases, leaving 14 bases between them. The CDR3 is CASSPAVGDSPLHF. CDR3 DNA sequence: TGTGCCAGCAGCCCCGCGGTTGGTGATTCACCCCTCCACTTT.

The chain uses TRBV6-5 and TRBJ2-5; D perhaps matches TRBD2 (7 bases). This CDR3 spans 14 amino acids. The V end lost 6 bases, the J end lost 5 bases, and 16 bases lay between the germline ends. Germline V lookup: CDR1 MNHEY, CDR2 SVGAGI. The CDR3: CASSLRRGRETQYF. In nucleotides, the CDR3 is TGTGCCAGCAGCCTCAGGCGGGGGCGGGAGACCCAGTACTTC.

The rearrangement joins TRBV7-9 to TRBJ1-5; 7 bases fit TRBD1. The germline gives CDR1 SEHNR, CDR2 FQNEAQ (reference sequence). The V segment lost 4 bases and the J segment 7 bases; nucleotides outside the gene matches: 10. The CDR3 sequence is 15 residues long. The CDR3 reads CASSSSFDRAQPQHF. The CDR3 region has the DNA TGTGCCAGCAGCTCTTCTTTCGACAGGGCCCAGCCCCAGCATTTT.

The chain links TRBV6-7 to TRBJ2-2, with a possible D match to TRBD2 (5 bases). TRBV6-7 is annotated as an ORF whose role is uncertain. Trimming stripped 0 bases from V and 0 bases from J, with 17 bases between. This CDR3 contains 19 residues. In DNA form, the CDR3 reads TGTGCCAGCAGTTACTCGAGAGGGCCTATCGGCCCGAACACCGGGGAGCTGTTTTTT. This gives the protein CASSYSRGPIGPNTGELFF.

This chain connects TRBV6-6 to TRBJ1-2; TRBD1 might be the D (6 bases). CDR1 and CDR2 from the germline V gene are MNHNY and SVGAGI (reference sequence). Deletions cut 7 bases from V and 1 base from J, with 13 bases between. CDR3 length equals 14 residues. CDR3 DNA: TGTGCCAGCAAGAGGACAGCCTATAACTATGGCTACACCTTC. This translates into CASKRTAYNYGYTF.

This rearrangement joins TRBV10-1 to TRBJ2-1, with D possibly TRBD1 on 6 matching bases. Germline V gene sequence: CDR1 WNHNN, CDR2 SYGVQD (reference sequence). Trimming removed 4 bases from V and 9 bases from J, with 10 bases in between. The CDR3 spans 12 residues. The CDR3 here is CASSVEGGEQFF. CDR3 coding DNA: TGCGCCAGCAGTGTAGAAGGGGGTGAGCAGTTCTTC.

This chain uses TRBV7-6 with TRBJ2-6, with D perhaps TRBD2 (5 bases). In germline, CDR1 is SGHVS, CDR2 FNYEAQ. The CDR3 runs 20 residues. V lost 1 base and J 0 bases, leaving 19 bases between the germline ends. The chain's CDR3 is CASSLVRAGSPTSGANVLTF. As DNA, the CDR3 is TGTGCCAGCAGCTTAGTGAGGGCAGGCTCTCCCACCTCTGGGGCCAACGTCCTGACTTTC.

The gene calls are TRBV7-9 and TRBJ2-1; maybe TRBD1 (5 bases). The CDR3 totals 14 residues. Trimming removed 7 bases from V and 0 bases from J, with 10 bases in between. Germline V lookup: CDR1 SEHNR, CDR2 FQNEAQ (reference sequence). CDR3 amino acids: CASIPGNSYNEQFF. The CDR3 nucleotides are TGTGCCAGCATCCCAGGGAACTCCTACAATGAGCAGTTCTTC.

This chain links TRBV28 with TRBJ1-5, with TRBD1 matching 12 bases. Germline trimming cut 4 bases from V and 6 bases from J; bases unmatched to any gene: 7. Germline CDR1 MDHEN, CDR2 SYDVKM. CDR3 length: 16 amino acids. Here the CDR3 DNA reads TGTGCCAGCAGTTCGGCGGGACAGGGGGCGTTTCAGCCCCAGCATTTT. Amino acids: CASSSAGQGAFQPQHF.

This clone showed up just once. The genes are TRBV28 and TRBJ1-2; D uncertain. The CDR3 covers 13 residues. From germline, CDR1 is MDHEN and CDR2 SYDVKM. Trimming removed 5 bases from V and 5 bases from J, with 12 bases in between. The CDR3 DNA sequence: TGTGCCAGCAGTACCCTGGGAGAGTATGGCTACACCTTC. Protein product: CASSTLGEYGYTF.

The chain recombines TRBV27 with TRBJ1-2, with TRBD1 matching over 9 bases. Losses at the gene ends were 6 bases for V and 4 bases for J; bases not matched to a gene: 18. The CDR3 length is 18 residues. Germline CDR1 reads MNHEY; CDR2 reads SMNVEV (reference sequence). This CDR3 reads CASSPARPRDRDTYGYTF. As DNA, the CDR3 is TGTGCCAGCAGCCCCGCCCGCCCCCGGGACAGGGACACCTATGGCTACACCTTC.

CDR3 region: CASSANGQGIGSEQFF. The CDR3 DNA sequence: TGCGCCAGCAGCGCGAACGGACAGGGGATTGGGTCTGAGCAGTTCTTC. The chain joins TRBV5-1 to TRBJ2-1; 9 nucleotides line up with TRBD1. The CDR3 has 16 residues. After removal of 4 bases from V and 9 bases from J, the junction contained 14 bases not matched to a gene. Per germline, CDR1 SGHRS and CDR2 YFSETQ. Full variable domain (rest looked up from reference TRBV5-1 and TRBJ2-1): KAGVTQTPRYLIKTRGQQVTLSCSPISGHRSVSWYQQTPGQGLQFLFEYFSETQRNKGNFPGRFSGRQFSNSRSEMNVSTLELGDSALYLCASSANGQGIGSEQFFGPGTRLTVL.

V and J are TRBV28 and TRBJ1-4; TRBD1 is a possible D gene (5 bases). Between the trimmed V and J ends, which lost 7 bases and 8 bases, there was a span of 17 bases. Looked up from germline, CDR1 is MDHEN and CDR2 is SYDVKM. The CDR3 consists of 14 residues. The CDR3 sequence is CASNQGGTPEKLFF. The CDR3 coding sequence is TGTGCCAGCAATCAGGGAGGGACCCCCGAAAAACTGTTTTTT. Full variable domain (remainder filled in from reference TRBV28 and TRBJ1-4): DVKVTQSSRYLVKRTGEKVFLECVQDMDHENMFWYRQDPGLGLRLIYFSYDVKMKEKGDIPEGYSVSREKKERFSLILESASTNQTSMYLCASNQGGTPEKLFFGSGTQLSVL.

The chain recombines TRBV4-3 with TRBJ2-2; 7 nucleotides match TRBD2. This CDR3 contains 16 residues. CDR1 and CDR2 (germline): LGHNA, YSLEER. The V gene end was trimmed by 5 bases and the J gene end by 2 bases; junction bases not matched to a gene: 8. Here the CDR3 reads CASSESGIGNTGELFF. The CDR3 DNA follows: TGCGCCAGCAGCGAGAGCGGGATCGGAAACACCGGGGAGCTGTTTTTT.

The chain couples TRBV18 to TRBJ2-5; the match to TRBD1 covers 10 bases. Germline V gene lookup returns CDR1 KGHSH and CDR2 LQKENI. This CDR3 region has 16 residues. With V trimmed by 10 bases and J by 4 bases, 15 bases remained unmatched. CDR3 DNA sequence: TGTGCCACCACCGGGACAGGGGCCATAGCTGGAGAGACCCAGTACTTC. Its translation: CATTGTGAIAGETQYF.

The V gene is TRBV5-1, the J gene TRBJ1-3; D uncertain. The CDR3 contains 15 residues. Trimming took off 6 bases at V and 0 bases at J, with 13 bases between the two ends. Germline CDR1 reads SGHRS; CDR2 reads YFSETQ. CDR3 protein: CASKHELSSGNTIYF. For the CDR3, the DNA is TGCGCCAGCAAGCACGAGTTATCCTCTGGAAACACCATATATTTT.

The chain has TRBV3-1 (or the pseudogene TRBV3-2) and TRBJ2-4; 8 positions match TRBD1. The V segment lost 3 bases and the J segment 3 bases; nucleotides outside the gene matches: 4. CDR1 and CDR2 (germline): LGHDT, YNNKEL (reference sequence). CDR3 length: 15 amino acids. The DNA for the CDR3 is TGTGCCAGCAGCCACCAGGGGGCCGGCAAAAACATTCAGTACTTC. It encodes CASSHQGAGKNIQYF.

The V call is TRBV30, the J call TRBJ1-5; 7 nucleotides match TRBD1. CDR1 is GTSNPN, CDR2 SVGIG, per germline (reference sequence). The CDR3 loop spans 15 amino acids. V lost 2 bases to trimming and J lost 5 bases; unmatched junction nucleotides: 9. The CDR3 DNA reads as TGTGCCTGGAGTAGGACAGGCCTCGGGGATCAGCCCCAGCATTTT. This encodes CAWSRTGLGDQPQHF. Based on the CDR3 plus reference TRBV30 and TRBJ1-5, the full variable domain is SQTIHQWPATLVQPVGSPLSLECTVEGTSNPNLYWYRQAAGRGLQLLFYSVGIGQISSEVPQNLSASRPQDRQFILSSKKLLLSDSGFYLCAWSRTGLGDQPQHFGDGTRLSIL.

This chain uses TRBV28 with TRBJ2-3; 15 bases are a match to TRBD2. The CDR3 consists of 18 residues. Germline V lookup: CDR1 MDHEN, CDR2 SYDVKM. V dropped 8 bases and J dropped 3; count of bases not matched to a gene: 12. CDR3 DNA sequence: TGTGCCAGCCCACCCGGACTAGCGGGAGGGCCGTTGACAGATACGCAGTATTTT. This sequence encodes CASPPGLAGGPLTDTQYF.

V gene TRBV11-2 combines with J gene TRBJ2-1; D is possibly TRBD2 (5 bases). Germline loops: CDR1 SGHAT, CDR2 FQNNGV. CDR3 size: 14 residues. V gave up 1 base and J gave up 9 bases, with 13 bases separating them. The CDR3 sequence is CASSLGGNRVEQFF. CDR3 nucleotides: TGTGCCAGCAGCTTAGGAGGGAATAGGGTTGAGCAGTTCTTC.

The chain combines TRBV6-5 with TRBJ1-6; TRBD1 matches at 7 bases. The CDR3 spans 14 residues. Germline V lookup: CDR1 MNHEY, CDR2 SVGAGI. Trimming took 5 bases from V and 7 from J; bases not matched to a gene: 5. CDR3 nucleotide sequence: TGTGCCAGCAGTCGGGGACAGTCAAATTCACCCCTCCACTTT. This translates into CASSRGQSNSPLHF.

This rearrangement joins TRBV7-9 to TRBJ2-4; 10 positions agree with TRBD2. J was trimmed by 0 bases and V by 2 bases; bases with no gene match: 7. Germline CDR1 reads SEHNR; CDR2 reads FQNEAQ (reference sequence). This CDR3 contains 18 residues. For the CDR3, the DNA is TGTGCCAGCAGCTTAAGTTACTCTAGCGGGAGAGCCAAAAACATTCAGTACTTC. Its protein is CASSLSYSSGRAKNIQYF.

The chain employs TRBV5-4 and TRBJ1-3; 7 nucleotides line up with TRBD1. Germline V lookup: CDR1 SGHNT, CDR2 YYREEE (reference sequence). Losses at the gene ends were 5 bases for V and 0 bases for J; bases not matched to a gene: 11. The CDR3 contains 17 residues. As DNA, the CDR3 is TGTGCCAGCAGGCTGATGGGGACAGCTTCCTCTGGAAACACCATATATTTT. As protein: CASRLMGTASSGNTIYF.

This clone was counted a single time. This rearrangement joins TRBV14 to TRBJ2-1, with TRBD2 matching over 8 bases. This CDR3 spans 17 amino acids. V dropped 0 bases and J dropped 2; count of bases not matched to a gene: 6. In germline, CDR1 is SGHDN, CDR2 FVKESK. The CDR3 is CASSQDPGGTPYNEQFF. Written as DNA, the CDR3 is TGTGCCAGCAGCCAAGATCCGGGGGGGACCCCCTACAATGAGCAGTTCTTC.

This chain links TRBV6-5 with TRBJ2-7, with TRBD1 identical over 9 bases. The CDR3 contains 14 residues. Germline values: CDR1 MNHEY, CDR2 SVGAGI. Trimming at V came to 11 bases and at J to 2 bases, leaving 10 bases not matched to a gene. CDR3 region: CASLARDRAYEQYF. CDR3 bases: TGTGCCTCCTTGGCACGGGACAGGGCCTACGAGCAGTACTTC.

The chain is built from TRBV27 and TRBJ2-1, with 7 nucleotides matching TRBD1. Germline lookup yields CDR1 MNHEY and CDR2 SMNVEV (reference sequence). This CDR3 has 14 residues. V lost 3 bases and J lost 15; bases outside the gene matches: 14. CDR3 sequence: CASSFSRGLGKWFF. In nucleotides, the CDR3 is TGTGCCAGCAGTTTTTCAAGGGGGCTTGGGAAGTGGTTCTTC.

The chain links TRBV9 to TRBJ2-3, with 8 nucleotides matching TRBD2. V shed 3 bases, J shed 4 bases, and the junction held 10 bases outside the gene matches. CDR1 is SGDLS and CDR2 is YYNGEE in the germline V gene. This CDR3 has 16 amino acids. Written as DNA, the CDR3 is TGTGCCAGCAGCGCTGAATCGGGGACTAGTGCAGATACGCAGTATTTT. Encoded protein: CASSAESGTSADTQYF.